Presented here are 29 T cell receptor beta chains from one specimen sequenced in a study listed by TCRdb under 2016. Library preparation was by RT-PCR. The sequencing machine was an Illumina MiSeq. Using fastp at Q25 and MiXCR, TCRdb reprocessed the public reads and kept productive beta chains. CDR3 protein duplicates are merged, each entry listing the most common genes and DNA. The sample records about 680,000 distinct CDR3 sequences, approximately 15% of which are singletons. The ten largest clonotypes hold 3% to 4.5% of the sample. The sample was memory CD4+ T cells from blood. The origin of the receptors is a female donor in good health, serving as a healthy control.

The CDR3 protein is CASRTSIFSGNTIYF. The DNA for the CDR3 is TGTGCCAGCAGGACATCGATCTTCTCTGGAAACACCATATATTTT. This chain connects TRBV11-1 to TRBJ1-3; D not resolved. Germline V CDR1 and CDR2: SGHAT, FQDESV (reference sequence). Trimming removed 6 bases at V and 0 bases at J, with 12 bases between. The CDR3 is 15 amino acids.

V usage is TRBV28 and J usage is TRBJ2-6; D might be TRBD2 (6 bases). The germline V and J ends were trimmed by 4 bases and 4 bases, with 11 bases remaining between them. The CDR3 has 15 residues. Germline CDR1 reads MDHEN; CDR2 reads SYDVKM. The CDR3 protein is CASSSRGIGANVLTF. DNA for the CDR3: TGTGCCAGCAGTTCCCGGGGGATAGGGGCCAACGTCCTGACTTTC.

This rearrangement joins TRBV27 to TRBJ2-2, with D perhaps TRBD1 (5 bases). V was pared by 5 bases and J by 2 bases, with 12 bases between. Germline V gives CDR1 MNHEY, CDR2 SMNVEV (reference sequence). CDR3 length equals 15 residues. The CDR3 bases are TGTGCCAGCAGTACAGTAGGACATAACACCGGGGAGCTGTTTTTT. The encoded protein is CASSTVGHNTGELFF.

This clonotype was detected a few times. The chain carries TRBV11-2 and TRBJ2-7; D tentatively reads TRBD1 or TRBD2 (6 bases each). Looked up from germline, CDR1 is SGHAT and CDR2 is FQNNGV. V lost 6 bases, J lost 6 bases, and 21 bases lay in between. The CDR3 contains 15 residues. In DNA, the CDR3 is TGTGCCAGCAGGGAGACCGGGGGCAATCGGGCCGAGCAGTACTTC. It codes for CASRETGGNRAEQYF.

This clonotype appeared a few times. The chain has TRBV27 and TRBJ2-3; the D gene is possibly TRBD1 (5 bases). V lost 5 bases to trimming and J lost 0 bases, with 15 bases between them. The CDR3 loop spans 16 amino acids. Germline V gives CDR1 MNHEY, CDR2 SMNVEV (reference sequence). The chain's CDR3 is CASSPLWTTSTDTQYF. Here the CDR3 DNA reads TGTGCCAGCAGTCCCCTCTGGACAACTAGCACAGATACGCAGTATTTT.

This chain uses TRBV20-1 with TRBJ1-1, with a tentative D call TRBD1 (5 bases). CDR1 and CDR2 (germline): DFQATT, SNEGSKA (reference sequence). The CDR3 length is 13 residues. Deletions cut 0 bases from V and 4 bases from J, with 9 bases between. The CDR3 DNA reads as TGCAGTGCTAGAGAGGTCGGGGCCACTGAAGCTTTCTTT. Protein product: CSAREVGATEAFF.

V and J are TRBV20-1 and TRBJ2-2; D call uncertain. There are 14 residues in the CDR3. V was cut by 0 bases and J by 1 base, with 6 bases left in between. CDR1 is DFQATT, CDR2 SNEGSKA, per germline (reference sequence). The CDR3 DNA reads as TGCAGTGCTAGAGATCCTCGGAACACCGGGGAGCTGTTTTTT. Amino acids: CSARDPRNTGELFF.

The sample holds a few counts of this clonotype. V usage is TRBV7-9 and J usage is TRBJ2-3; 8 nucleotides line up with TRBD2. This CDR3 contains 16 residues. J lost 1 base, V lost 5 bases, and 8 bases had no gene match. Per germline, CDR1 SEHNR and CDR2 FQNEAQ (reference sequence). The CDR3 DNA is TGTGCCAGCAGCATAGACCTGACTAGCGGCACAGATACGCAGTATTTT. It specifies CASSIDLTSGTDTQYF.

A few counts support this clonotype. V usage is TRBV6-2 or TRBV6-3 and J usage is TRBJ1-1; D is ambiguous. The CDR3 length is 15 residues. Trimming stripped 6 bases from V and 0 bases from J, with 14 bases between. The V gene's germline CDR1 is MNHEY and CDR2 SVGEGT. The CDR3 reads CASRRGFSMNTEAFF. DNA for the CDR3: TGTGCCAGCAGAAGAGGTTTTTCCATGAACACTGAAGCTTTCTTT.

This clonotype came up many times. Written as DNA, the CDR3 is TGCAGTGCTAGACCCGGGACGGAGAACACTGAAGCTTTCTTT. This sequence encodes CSARPGTENTEAFF. The gene calls are TRBV20-1 and TRBJ1-1; perhaps TRBD1 as D (5 bases). CDR3 length: 14 residues. Germline V gene lookup returns CDR1 DFQATT and CDR2 SNEGSKA (reference sequence). V lost 2 bases and J lost 1, with 11 bases in between.

CDR3 nucleotide sequence: TGTGCCAGCAGATGGGGCCGGGGGGGCACAGATACGCAGTATTTT. This translates into CASRWGRGGTDTQYF. J is TRBJ2-3 and V is TRBV6-5, with 7 bases that match TRBD2. CDR1 is MNHEY, CDR2 SVGAGI, per germline. The CDR3 is made up of 15 amino acids. The junction had 7 bases not matched to a gene; V was cut back by 6 bases and J by 1 base.

Only a few counts were recorded for this clonotype. The chain couples TRBV7-9 to TRBJ1-2; 8 positions agree with TRBD1. V lost 5 bases to trimming and J lost 5 bases; unmatched junction nucleotides: 10. The CDR3 has 15 amino acids. Germline CDR1 is SEHNR and CDR2 is FQNEAQ (reference sequence). The CDR3 region has the DNA TGTGCCAGCAGCCCGGGACAGGCCTCTTTTTATGGCTACACCTTC. Its translation is CASSPGQASFYGYTF. The variable domain in full, with the rest retrieved from reference TRBV7-9 and TRBJ1-2, is DTGVSQNPRHKITKRGQNVTFRCDPISEHNRLYWYRQTLGQGPEFLTYFQNEAQLEKSRLLSDRFSAERPKGSFSTLEIQRTEQGDSAMYLCASSPGQASFYGYTFGSGTRLTVV.

The genes are TRBV11-2 and TRBJ2-7; tentatively, D is TRBD2 (5 bases). V was trimmed by 5 bases and J by 7 bases, leaving 21 bases between them. Germline V gene lookup returns CDR1 SGHAT and CDR2 FQNNGV. This CDR3 is 15 amino acids long. CDR3 DNA sequence: TGTGCCAGCAGCCTAGCCGGGGAGCAGGCCGCTGAGCAGTACTTC. It encodes CASSLAGEQAAEQYF.

The V and J genes are TRBV24-1 and TRBJ2-1; 8 bases match TRBD2. The CDR3 totals 13 residues. Trimming cost V 9 bases and J 5 bases; bases outside gene matches: 5. In germline, CDR1 is KGHDR, CDR2 SFDVKD. CDR3 region: CATGLAGNNEQFF. CDR3 coding DNA: TGTGCCACCGGATTAGCGGGGAACAATGAGCAGTTCTTC.

The V and J genes are TRBV24-1 and TRBJ1-5; D remains ambiguous. The CDR3 length is 12 residues. In germline, CDR1 is KGHDR, CDR2 SFDVKD. V dropped 8 bases and J dropped 2 bases, with 6 bases sitting between them. CDR3 amino acids: CATNIGNQPQHF. The CDR3 bases are TGTGCCACCAACATTGGCAATCAGCCCCAGCATTTT.

This chain uses TRBV5-1 with TRBJ2-2; 8 nucleotides align to TRBD1. The germline V gene encodes CDR1 SGHRS and CDR2 YFSETQ. This CDR3 has 17 residues. Unmatched junction bases numbered 13, after V lost 5 bases and J lost 4 bases. In DNA form, the CDR3 reads TGCGCCAGCAGTCCTGGCGGGCAGGGGGCGCGCACCGGGGAGCTGTTTTTT. Protein: CASSPGGQGARTGELFF. Together with reference TRBV5-1 and TRBJ2-2, the CDR3 gives the full variable domain: KAGVTQTPRYLIKTRGQQVTLSCSPISGHRSVSWYQQTPGQGLQFLFEYFSETQRNKGNFPGRFSGRQFSNSRSEMNVSTLELGDSALYLCASSPGGQGARTGELFFGEGSRLTVL.

The chain uses TRBV7-9 and TRBJ1-2, with a possible D match to TRBD1 (6 bases). The CDR3 extends over 13 amino acids. CDR1 and CDR2 (germline): SEHNR, FQNEAQ (reference sequence). V dropped 5 bases and J dropped 7 bases, with 14 bases sitting between them. Here the CDR3 reads CASSPSGQRGYTF. CDR3 sequence (DNA): TGTGCCAGCAGCCCCTCCGGACAGCGTGGCTACACCTTC.

The table lists this clonotype with a few counts. The chain couples TRBV7-9 to TRBJ2-1; TRBD2 agrees at 8 bases. With 6 bases clipped from V and 2 bases from J, the junction kept 6 bases outside the gene matches. This CDR3 spans 15 amino acids. Germline loops: CDR1 SEHNR, CDR2 FQNEAQ (reference sequence). The CDR3 bases are TGTGCCAGCAGTCCGAGCGGGAGCACCTACAATGAGCAGTTCTTC. It translates to CASSPSGSTYNEQFF.

This clonotype was seen at least ten times. This chain uses TRBV20-1 with TRBJ1-6; perhaps TRBD1 as D (6 bases). Trimming removed 5 bases from V and 10 bases from J, with 18 bases in between. This CDR3 spans 14 amino acids. Germline assignment: CDR1 DFQATT and CDR2 SNEGSKA (reference sequence). The DNA of the CDR3 is TGCAGTGCTCCTGCCGGGGGGGCCGGCTCACCCCTCCACTTT. Translation gives CSAPAGGAGSPLHF.

A few counts support this clonotype. J is TRBJ2-1 and V is TRBV20-1, with D possibly being TRBD2 (6 bases). Trimming pared 0 bases from V and 2 bases from J, leaving 11 bases between. The CDR3 runs 15 residues. CDR1 is DFQATT and CDR2 is SNEGSKA in the germline V gene (reference sequence). CDR3 DNA sequence: TGCAGTGCTAGAGATGGTGGACTAACCTACAATGAGCAGTTCTTC. Its protein is CSARDGGLTYNEQFF.

This clonotype was counted a few times. The rearrangement joins TRBV7-9 to TRBJ2-7; no firm D call. Trimming pared 5 bases from V and 1 base from J, leaving 9 bases between. The germline V gene encodes CDR1 SEHNR and CDR2 FQNEAQ (reference sequence). The CDR3 loop spans 13 amino acids. CDR3 in DNA: TGTGCCAGCAGCCCATTAGGATCCTACGAGCAGTACTTC. It yields the protein CASSPLGSYEQYF.

The chain has TRBV5-4 and TRBJ2-7; D is perhaps TRBD2 (5 bases). Germline V CDR1 and CDR2: SGHNT, YYREEE (reference sequence). V shed 5 bases and J shed 5 bases, with 20 bases lying between them. The CDR3 sequence is 15 residues long. This CDR3 reads CASSSDSIPRDEQYF. The CDR3 bases are TGTGCCAGCAGTTCGGACTCGATTCCAAGAGACGAGCAGTACTTC.

This clonotype was recorded at least ten times. The rearrangement links TRBV7-2 to TRBJ2-1; D could derive from TRBD1 or TRBD2 (5 bases each). The V gene's germline CDR1 is SGHTA and CDR2 FQGNSA. Deletions cut 5 bases from V and 3 bases from J, with 14 bases between. This CDR3 is 15 amino acids long. The CDR3: CASSQAGTDYNEQFF. CDR3 coding DNA: TGTGCCAGCAGCCAGGCCGGGACCGACTACAATGAGCAGTTCTTC.

The chain uses TRBV5-1 and TRBJ2-7; 11 bases fit TRBD1. V lost 4 bases and J lost 6; bases outside the gene matches: 9. The CDR3 has 15 residues. CDR1 is SGHRS and CDR2 is YFSETQ in the germline V gene. In DNA, the CDR3 is TGCGCCAGCAGCGTAAACGGACAGGGGGCGGGCGAGCAGTACTTC. It encodes CASSVNGQGAGEQYF.

This clonotype turned up a few times. The chain has TRBV5-1 and TRBJ1-1, with D perhaps TRBD1 (5 bases). This CDR3 is 13 amino acids long. Deletions cut 2 bases from V and 7 bases from J, with 12 bases between. In germline, CDR1 is SGHRS, CDR2 YFSETQ. CDR3 DNA sequence: TGCGCCAGCAGCTTCGAGGTGGGGGGTGAAGCTTTCTTT. Its translation is CASSFEVGGEAFF.

This clonotype was counted between two and nine times. V and J are TRBV6-5 and TRBJ1-5; unclear D gene. Germline loops: CDR1 MNHEY, CDR2 SVGAGI. This CDR3 region has 14 residues. V was cut by 0 bases and J by 7 bases, with 10 bases left in between. CDR3 nucleotides: TGTGCCAGCAGTTACTCGACGTGGGGACAGCCCCAGCATTTT. Protein sequence: CASSYSTWGQPQHF.

The chain employs TRBV11-1 and TRBJ2-7; no firm D call. V was clipped by 3 bases and J by 7 bases, with 10 bases between them. CDR3 length: 12 amino acids. CDR1 SGHAT and CDR2 FQDESV come from the germline V gene (reference sequence). The CDR3 here is CASSFEAGEQYF. The CDR3 DNA reads as TGTGCCAGCAGCTTTGAGGCTGGGGAGCAGTACTTC.

In its sample, this clonotype was seen a few times. This sequence joins TRBV15 and TRBJ2-5, with D possibly being TRBD1 or TRBD2 (5 bases each). The CDR3 sequence is 14 residues long. V lost 0 bases and J 5 bases, leaving 10 bases between the germline ends. Germline CDR1 reads LNHNV; CDR2 reads YYDKDF (reference sequence). The DNA for the CDR3 is TGTGCCACCAGCAGAGAGGGGGTAGGGGAGACCCAGTACTTC. Translation gives CATSREGVGETQYF.

This clonotype was seen more than once but under ten times. The chain uses TRBV20-1 and TRBJ2-5; 10 bases agree with TRBD2. Germline CDR1 DFQATT, CDR2 SNEGSKA (reference sequence). The length of the CDR3 is 15 residues. The V segment lost 6 bases and the J segment 5 bases; nucleotides outside the gene matches: 12. In DNA, the CDR3 is TGCAGTGCCGGATACGGACTAGCGGCGGGGGAGACCCAGTACTTC. This codes for CSAGYGLAAGETQYF.